The 25 T cell receptor beta chains below all came from one sample that was sequenced in a study of blood T cell repertoires in COVID-19. Using immunoSEQ multiplex PCR, the repertoire was profiled, and TCRdb retains in-frame clones only, with some absent. The sample lists under 100,000 clones, about 89% occurring once. The specimen was peripheral blood. These receptors all come from a human donor in a cohort sampled during active COVID-19.

The chain recombines TRBV18 with TRBJ1-2, with 8 bases matching TRBD1. This CDR3 comprises 14 residues. V trimming: 6 bases; J trimming: 1 base; junction bases outside the gene matches: 4. Germline CDR1 is KGHSH and CDR2 is LQKENI. The CDR3 spells CASSIDRGNYGYTF. CDR3 DNA: TGTGCCAGCTCTATCGACAGGGGTAACTATGGCTACACCTTC.

The J gene is TRBJ2-2, the V gene TRBV30, with D maybe TRBD1 (5 bases). The CDR3 spans 14 residues. CDR1 GTSNPN and CDR2 SVGIG come from the germline V gene (reference sequence). The V and J ends lost 4 bases and 4 bases respectively, with 13 bases between them. The CDR3 spells CAWTGFRTTGELFF. For the CDR3, the DNA is TGTGCCTGGACAGGGTTTCGGACCACCGGGGAGCTGTTTTTT.

As to this clone: An end of the junction does not agree with germline; a read error may underlie this. The chain carries TRBV7-9 and TRBJ1-6; perhaps TRBD1 as D (5 bases). The germline V gene has CDR1 SEHNR and CDR2 FQNEAQ (reference sequence). The CDR3 loop spans 12 amino acids. The CDR3 DNA is TGTGCCAGCAGCTTACGCCAAGACAGCCTAACTTTT. Translation gives CASSLRQDSLTF.

The chain has TRBV6-4 and TRBJ2-3, with TRBD2 matching over 7 bases. This CDR3 has 13 amino acids. V dropped 5 bases and J dropped 1; count of bases not matched to a gene: 0. Germline loops: CDR1 MRHNA, CDR2 SNTAGT. CDR3 DNA: TGTGCCAGCAGTAGCGGGGGCACAGATACGCAGTATTTT. Translated: CASSSGGTDTQYF.

This chain links TRBV9 with TRBJ1-2, with D hard to call. Germline CDR1 reads SGDLS; CDR2 reads YYNGEE. V lost 0 bases and J lost 3, with 12 bases in between. This CDR3 spans 15 amino acids. The CDR3 region is CASSVAVGAYYGYTF. CDR3 in DNA: TGTGCCAGCAGCGTAGCTGTGGGCGCATACTATGGCTACACCTTC.

The chain uses TRBV7-2 and TRBJ1-1; 7 bases are a match to TRBD1. V gave up 5 bases and J gave up 7 bases; unmatched junction bases: 7. The length of the CDR3 is 13 residues. CDR1 and CDR2 from the germline V gene are SGHTA and FQGNSA. The CDR3 spells CASSPFRQGEAFF. CDR3 sequence (DNA): TGTGCCAGCAGCCCCTTTCGACAGGGTGAAGCTTTCTTT.

The gene calls are TRBV12-3 or TRBV12-4 and TRBJ2-2; D is ambiguous. With 6 bases removed from V and 6 bases from J, the gap between germline ends came to 5 bases. This CDR3 has 11 residues. Here the CDR3 reads CASSYPGELFF. For the CDR3, the DNA is TGTGCCAGCAGCTACCCCGGGGAGCTGTTTTTT.

The chain joins TRBV7-2 to TRBJ1-6; D ambiguous. The V gene's germline CDR1 is SGHTA and CDR2 FQGNSA. V gave up 5 bases and J gave up 6 bases, with 11 bases separating them. The CDR3 runs to 14 residues. Here the CDR3 DNA reads TGTGCCAGCAGCCCAAGGGAGGCTAATTCACCCCTCCACTTT. Translating it yields CASSPREANSPLHF.

The chain recombines TRBV6-6 with TRBJ1-1; D is undetermined. This CDR3 region has 14 residues. CDR1 is MNHNY, CDR2 SVGAGI, per germline (reference sequence). The germline V and J ends were trimmed by 0 bases and 8 bases, with 13 bases remaining between them. CDR3: CASSYSSMAQEAFF. CDR3 DNA sequence: TGTGCCAGCAGTTACTCCTCGATGGCACAGGAAGCTTTCTTT.

The chain recombines TRBV6-5 with TRBJ1-4; 7 bases are shared with TRBD1. V lost 0 bases to trimming and J lost 7 bases; unmatched junction nucleotides: 5. Germline V gene lookup returns CDR1 MNHEY and CDR2 SVGAGI. There are 15 residues in the CDR3. The CDR3 here is CASSYSMRGREKLFF. Here the CDR3 DNA reads TGTGCCAGCAGTTACTCGATGAGGGGGCGTGAAAAACTGTTTTTT.

The genes are TRBV28 and TRBJ2-1, with 10 bases aligning to TRBD1. Germline trimming cut 7 bases from V and 7 bases from J; bases unmatched to any gene: 13. Germline V gene data show CDR1 as MDHEN and CDR2 as SYDVKM. CDR3 length equals 16 residues. CDR3 bases: TGTGCCAGCAACGACGCCGGGACAGGGGCACGGAATGAGCAGTTCTTC. Residues: CASNDAGTGARNEQFF.

The rearrangement links TRBV3-1 (or the pseudogene TRBV3-2) to TRBJ2-2; D remains unclear. Germline values: CDR1 LGHDT, CDR2 YNNKEL (reference sequence). Trimming took off 0 bases at V and 4 bases at J, with 9 bases between the two ends. This CDR3 has 15 amino acids. CDR3 nucleotides: TGTGCCAGCAGCCAAGAGGTCAGAGGCACCGGGGAGCTGTTTTTT. Residues: CASSQEVRGTGELFF.

This clone occurred once. The rearrangement joins TRBV4-3 to TRBJ1-2, with 12 bases fitting TRBD1. Germline V gene sequence: CDR1 LGHNA, CDR2 YSLEER. CDR3 length: 15 amino acids. V was pared by 2 bases and J by 8 bases, with 6 bases of the junction left unmatched. CDR3 loop: CASSQRGTGGVGYTF. The CDR3 coding sequence is TGCGCCAGCAGCCAACGGGGGACAGGGGGCGTAGGCTACACCTTC.

The V gene is TRBV5-4, the J gene TRBJ2-7, with D hard to call. The germline gives CDR1 SGHNT, CDR2 YYREEE (reference sequence). The CDR3 is 12 residues long. Trimming removed 3 bases from V and 2 bases from J, with 6 bases in between. For the CDR3, the DNA is TGTGCCAGCAGCTCCGACACCTACGAGCAGTACTTC. Its translation: CASSSDTYEQYF.

The chain couples TRBV19 to TRBJ1-1; D unresolved. Germline CDR1 LNHDA, CDR2 SQIVND (reference sequence). Trimming removed 4 bases from V and 1 base from J, with 7 bases in between. The CDR3 totals 13 residues. This CDR3 reads CASSRRENTEAFF. The CDR3 nucleotides read TGTGCCAGTAGTAGGAGGGAGAACACTGAAGCTTTCTTT.

The V and J genes are TRBV12-3 or TRBV12-4 and TRBJ1-2; TRBD1 is a possible D gene (5 bases). The CDR3 extends over 13 amino acids. Trimming took off 5 bases at V and 4 bases at J, with 11 bases between the two ends. The CDR3 nucleotides read TGTGCCAGCAGTGCAGGGATCACCTATGGCTACACCTTC. Its translation is CASSAGITYGYTF.

CDR3 sequence reads: CSVYRGIGELFF. CDR3 DNA sequence: TGCAGCGTTTACAGGGGTATCGGGGAGCTGTTTTTT. The rearrangement links TRBV29-1 to TRBJ2-2, with 7 bases matching TRBD1. Losses at the gene ends were 5 bases for V and 7 bases for J; bases not matched to a gene: 4. CDR1 SQVTM and CDR2 ANQGSEA come from the germline V gene. The CDR3 has 12 amino acids.

This chain links TRBV28 with TRBJ1-2, with no clear D. The ends were cut back, 3 bases at V and 3 bases at J, with 5 bases in the middle. Germline loops: CDR1 MDHEN, CDR2 SYDVKM. The CDR3 has 12 amino acids. The CDR3 DNA reads TGTGCCAGCAGTTTTCCCGACTATGGCTACACCTTC. This encodes CASSFPDYGYTF.

The CDR3 loop is CASRGTGGDEQYF. The CDR3 bases are TGTGCCAGCAGAGGGACAGGGGGCGACGAGCAGTACTTC. The V and J genes are TRBV28 and TRBJ2-7; 12 nucleotides line up with TRBD1. Trimming at V came to 6 bases and at J to 5 bases, leaving 2 bases not matched to a gene. From germline, CDR1 is MDHEN and CDR2 SYDVKM. This CDR3 spans 13 amino acids.

This clone was counted a few times. The chain has TRBV19 and TRBJ1-6, with D perhaps matching TRBD1 (5 bases). V lost 5 bases to trimming and J lost 13 bases, with 12 bases between them. This CDR3 contains 12 residues. From germline, CDR1 is LNHDA and CDR2 SQIVND (reference sequence). CDR3: CASSARDSPLHF. The DNA for the CDR3 is TGTGCCAGTAGTGCTCGGGACTCCCCCCTCCACTTT. Complete variable domain (other parts from reference TRBV19 and TRBJ1-6): DGGITQSPKYLFRKEGQNVTLSCEQNLNHDAMYWYRQDPGQGLRLIYYSQIVNDFQKGDIAEGYSVSREKKESFPLTVTSAQKNPTAFYLCASSARDSPLHFGNGTRLTVT.

V and J are TRBV9 and TRBJ2-1; 9 bases fit TRBD1. The CDR3 is 16 amino acids. V shed 4 bases, J shed 4 bases, and the junction held 9 bases outside the gene matches. CDR1 is SGDLS, CDR2 YYNGEE, per germline. CDR3 sequence (DNA): TGTGCCAGCAGCTCCAAGGTGGGGACAGGGTACAATGAGCAGTTCTTC. This sequence encodes CASSSKVGTGYNEQFF. The full variable domain, rest sourced from reference TRBV9 and TRBJ2-1, is DSGVTQTPKHLITATGQRVTLRCSPRSGDLSVYWYQQSLDQGLQFLIQYYNGEERAKGNILERFSAQQFPDLHSELNLSSLELGDSALYFCASSSKVGTGYNEQFFGPGTRLTVL.

This chain uses TRBV9 with TRBJ1-4; 10 bases map to TRBD1. V shed 5 bases and J 15 bases; nucleotides not matched to a gene: 13. The CDR3 runs 14 residues. Germline CDR1 and CDR2: SGDLS and YYNGEE. This CDR3 is CASSHGDRGRALFF. The CDR3 DNA is TGTGCCAGCAGTCATGGAGACAGGGGGCGCGCATTGTTTTTT.

The chain links TRBV18 to TRBJ1-2, with 7 bases matching TRBD1. Germline V gives CDR1 KGHSH, CDR2 LQKENI. The trim removed 4 bases at V and 7 bases at J, leaving 12 bases unmatched. The CDR3 consists of 15 residues. In nucleotides, the CDR3 is TGTGCCAGCTCACAACCCGGGACAGCAGAGGGTGGCTACACCTTC. Translating it yields CASSQPGTAEGGYTF.

This clone came up once. The genes are TRBV5-1 and TRBJ2-1, with TRBD2 identical over 12 bases. The germline V gene encodes CDR1 SGHRS and CDR2 YFSETQ. CDR3 length: 17 amino acids. The V gene end was trimmed by 5 bases and the J gene end by 4 bases; junction bases not matched to a gene: 10. The CDR3 DNA reads TGCGCCAGCAGTCCCAACCTCGGACTAGCGGGGTACAATGAGCAGTTCTTC. Protein sequence: CASSPNLGLAGYNEQFF.

The rearrangement joins TRBV6-6 to TRBJ2-3; D call uncertain. CDR1 is MNHNY, CDR2 SVGAGI, per germline (reference sequence). Trimming took 7 bases from V and 0 from J, leaving 14 bases between them. The CDR3 has 15 residues. For the CDR3, the DNA is TGTGCCAGCACCAGAAACAGTGCTAGCACAGATACGCAGTATTTT. This encodes CASTRNSASTDTQYF.